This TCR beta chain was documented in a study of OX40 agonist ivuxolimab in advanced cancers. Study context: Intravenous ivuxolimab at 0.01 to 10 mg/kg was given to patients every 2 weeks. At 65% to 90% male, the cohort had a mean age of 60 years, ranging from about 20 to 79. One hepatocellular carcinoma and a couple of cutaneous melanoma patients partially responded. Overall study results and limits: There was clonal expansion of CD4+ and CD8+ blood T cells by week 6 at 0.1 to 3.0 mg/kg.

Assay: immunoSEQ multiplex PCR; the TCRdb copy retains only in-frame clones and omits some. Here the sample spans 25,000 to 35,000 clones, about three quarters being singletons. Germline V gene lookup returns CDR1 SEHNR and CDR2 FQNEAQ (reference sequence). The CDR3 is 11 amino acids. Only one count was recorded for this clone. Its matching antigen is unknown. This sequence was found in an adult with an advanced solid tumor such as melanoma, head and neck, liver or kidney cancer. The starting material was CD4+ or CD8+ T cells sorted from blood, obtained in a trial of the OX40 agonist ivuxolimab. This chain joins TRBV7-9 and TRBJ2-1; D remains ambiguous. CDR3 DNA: TGTGCGTCAGAGTACCGGACCGAGCAGTTCTTC. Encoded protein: CASEYRTEQFF.